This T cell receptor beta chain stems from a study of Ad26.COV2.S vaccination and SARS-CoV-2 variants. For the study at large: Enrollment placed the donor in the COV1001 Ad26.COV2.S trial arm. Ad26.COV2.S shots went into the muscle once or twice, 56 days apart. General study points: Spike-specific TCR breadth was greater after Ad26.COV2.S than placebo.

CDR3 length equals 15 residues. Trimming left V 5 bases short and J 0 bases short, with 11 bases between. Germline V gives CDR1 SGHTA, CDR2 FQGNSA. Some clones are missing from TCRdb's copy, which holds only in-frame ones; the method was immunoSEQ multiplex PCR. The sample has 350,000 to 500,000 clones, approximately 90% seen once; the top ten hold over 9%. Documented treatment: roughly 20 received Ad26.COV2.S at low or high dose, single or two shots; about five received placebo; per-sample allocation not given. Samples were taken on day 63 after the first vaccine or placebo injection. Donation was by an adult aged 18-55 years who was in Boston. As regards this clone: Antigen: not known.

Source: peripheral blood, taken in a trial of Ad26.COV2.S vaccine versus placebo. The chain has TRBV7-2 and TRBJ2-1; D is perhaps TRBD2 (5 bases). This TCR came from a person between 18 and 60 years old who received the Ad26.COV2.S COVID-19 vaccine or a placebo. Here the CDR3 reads CASSQLGSSYNEQFF. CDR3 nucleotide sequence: TGTGCCAGCAGCCAACTAGGGAGCTCCTACAATGAGCAGTTCTTC.